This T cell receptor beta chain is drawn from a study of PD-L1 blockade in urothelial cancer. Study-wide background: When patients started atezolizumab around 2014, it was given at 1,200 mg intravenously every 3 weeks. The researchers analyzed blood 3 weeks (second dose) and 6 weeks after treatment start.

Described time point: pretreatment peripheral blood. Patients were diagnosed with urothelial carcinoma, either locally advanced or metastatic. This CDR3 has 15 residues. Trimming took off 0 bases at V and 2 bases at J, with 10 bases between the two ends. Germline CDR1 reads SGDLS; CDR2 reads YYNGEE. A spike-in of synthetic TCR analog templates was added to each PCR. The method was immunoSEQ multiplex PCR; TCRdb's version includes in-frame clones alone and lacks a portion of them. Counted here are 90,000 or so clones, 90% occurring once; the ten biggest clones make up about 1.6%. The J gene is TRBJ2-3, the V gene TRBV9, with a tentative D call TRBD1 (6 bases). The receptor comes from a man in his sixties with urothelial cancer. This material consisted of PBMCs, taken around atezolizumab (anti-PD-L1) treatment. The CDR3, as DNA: TGTGCCAGCAGCGTAGACCAGGGGTACACAGATACGCAGTATTTT. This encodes CASSVDQGYTDTQYF.